These 32 T cell receptor beta chains originate from one sample sequenced in a study of blood T cell repertoires in COVID-19 (TCRdb year 2020). Library creation used the immunoSEQ multiplex PCR assay. The source is immuneACCESS, and TCRdb retained only in-frame sequences with V and J called. Part of the clones is not carried over; for the studies checked, unresolved V genes explain less than half of this, and the remainder is unexplained. Here the sample has about 240,000 clones; 85% to 90% occur a single time. The leading ten clones occupy approximately 7.2% of the sample. The specimen sequenced was peripheral blood. These receptors originate from a woman aged 70-85 years with active or convalescent COVID-19.

The rearrangement joins TRBV24-1 to TRBJ2-7, with D tentatively TRBD2 (5 bases). Trimming left V 5 bases short and J 2 bases short, with 9 bases between. Looked up from germline, CDR1 is KGHDR and CDR2 is SFDVKD. The CDR3 spans 13 residues. CDR3 sequence: CATSAGYTYEQYF. DNA for the CDR3: TGTGCCACCAGTGCGGGGTACACCTACGAGCAGTACTTC.

The chain uses TRBV6-5 and TRBJ1-6; 7 bases map to TRBD1. The CDR3 spans 15 residues. Unmatched junction bases numbered 3, after V lost 6 bases and J lost 1 base. Germline V gene data show CDR1 as MNHEY and CDR2 as SVGAGI. The CDR3 here is CASSDRVSYNSPLHF. DNA of the CDR3: TGTGCCAGCAGCGACAGGGTATCCTATAATTCACCCCTCCACTTT.

The chain has TRBV18 and TRBJ1-1; D uncertain. In germline, CDR1 is KGHSH, CDR2 LQKENI. There are 13 residues in the CDR3. Trimming pared 6 bases from V and 3 bases from J, leaving 11 bases between. DNA for the CDR3: TGTGCCAGCTCCCCCCTATCGGACACTGAAGCTTTCTTT. The encoded protein is CASSPLSDTEAFF.

This clone has only a few counts. CDR3 loop: CASSQERRGQYGYTF. The CDR3 DNA reads as TGCGCCAGCAGCCAAGAACGACGGGGACAATATGGCTACACCTTC. The chain couples TRBV4-3 to TRBJ1-2, with D perhaps TRBD1 (6 bases). Germline loops: CDR1 LGHNA, CDR2 YSLEER. V gave up 0 bases and J gave up 5 bases, with 13 bases separating them. This CDR3 comprises 15 residues.

The V call is TRBV6-2 or TRBV6-3, the J call TRBJ1-5; D remains unclear. The germline CDR1 and CDR2 sequences are MNHEY and SVGEGT. V shed 5 bases and J shed 9 bases, with 8 bases lying between them. The CDR3 is 11 residues long. The CDR3 nucleotides are TGTGCCAGCAGTCGAGGTGGGCCCCAGCATTTT. The encoded protein is CASSRGGPQHF.

This chain uses TRBV7-9 with TRBJ1-1; 9 nucleotides match TRBD1. CDR1 and CDR2 (germline): SEHNR, FQNEAQ (reference sequence). The CDR3 runs 16 residues. Germline trimming cut 5 bases from V and 5 bases from J; bases unmatched to any gene: 12. The CDR3 nucleotides read TGTGCCAGCAGCCCGGGGACAGGGACCCGAGGGACTGAAGCTTTCTTT. Amino acids: CASSPGTGTRGTEAFF.

A few counts support this clone. The rearrangement uses TRBV4-3 and TRBJ1-4, with D maybe TRBD1 (5 bases). The CDR3 runs 15 residues. Germline V CDR1 and CDR2: LGHNA, YSLEER. The V gene lost 0 bases and the J gene lost 10 bases, with 15 bases spanning the gap. The CDR3 spells CASSQDRGGIGKLFF. DNA for the CDR3: TGCGCCAGCAGCCAAGATCGGGGGGGAATTGGAAAACTGTTTTTT.

The table lists this clone with a few counts. The CDR3 nucleotides read TGTGCCAGCAGCCAAGTCAGGGGTAGCAATCAGCCCCAGCATTTT. Protein sequence: CASSQVRGSNQPQHF. The rearrangement uses TRBV4-2 and TRBJ1-5; D is perhaps TRBD1 (6 bases). Germline-derived CDR1 and CDR2 are LGHNA and YNFKEQ. CDR3 length: 15 amino acids. V lost 1 base to trimming and J lost 0 bases, with 7 bases between them.

CDR3 protein: CASELQDEDEQYF. In nucleotides, the CDR3 is TGTGCCAGCGAGTTACAGGATGAGGACGAGCAGTACTTC. The chain combines TRBV6-6 with TRBJ2-7; possibly TRBD1 for D (5 bases). Trimming took 8 bases from V and 5 from J, leaving 16 bases between them. There are 13 residues in the CDR3. CDR1 and CDR2 (germline): MNHNY, SVGAGI (reference sequence).

This chain links TRBV6-5 with TRBJ2-1; tentatively, D is TRBD2 (6 bases). Germline V lookup: CDR1 MNHEY, CDR2 SVGAGI. The V end was cut by 7 bases, the J end by 2 bases, with 15 bases between. This CDR3 has 15 residues. The CDR3 DNA is TGTGCCAGCACCCCCGGGACTCGTGCCTACAATGAGCAGTTCTTC. Translated, it gives CASTPGTRAYNEQFF.

The V call is TRBV6-2 or TRBV6-3, the J call TRBJ1-1, with 7 positions matching TRBD1. CDR1 and CDR2 from the germline V gene are MNHEY and SVGEGT. This CDR3 contains 15 residues. V lost 5 bases to trimming and J lost 1 base; unmatched junction nucleotides: 7. Here the CDR3 DNA reads TGTGCCAGCAGTCCCCACACAGGGGCGAACACTGAAGCTTTCTTT. It specifies CASSPHTGANTEAFF.

The V and J genes are TRBV4-3 and TRBJ2-7; the D gene is possibly TRBD1 (7 bases). The germline V gene encodes CDR1 LGHNA and CDR2 YSLEER. Trimming pared 3 bases from V and 1 base from J, leaving 10 bases between. The CDR3 extends over 14 amino acids. CDR3 coding DNA: TGCGCCAGCAGCCAGTCAGGGGGGTCCTACGAGCAGTACTTC. Its translation is CASSQSGGSYEQYF.

This chain connects TRBV25-1 to TRBJ2-3; no reliable D call. The CDR3 is made up of 12 amino acids. CDR1 and CDR2 (germline): MGHDK, SYGVNS. V lost 4 bases, J lost 5 bases, and 7 bases lay in between. DNA of the CDR3: TGTGCCAGCAGTGCCGCTAGAGATACGCAGTATTTT. Amino acids: CASSAARDTQYF.

The DNA of the CDR3 is TGCGCCAGCAGCTTAGAGGATGCAACTAATGAAAAACTGTTTTTT. Its translation: CASSLEDATNEKLFF. V gene TRBV5-1 combines with J gene TRBJ1-4; D is ambiguous. The CDR3 runs 15 residues. Germline lookup yields CDR1 SGHRS and CDR2 YFSETQ. Deletions cut 2 bases from V and 0 bases from J, with 8 bases between.

This chain connects TRBV2 to TRBJ1-2; 8 bases agree with TRBD1. Unmatched junction bases numbered 7, after V lost 6 bases and J lost 7 bases. Germline V gives CDR1 SNHLY, CDR2 FYNNEI. The CDR3 runs 13 residues. The CDR3, as DNA: TGTGCCAGCAGGGAGGACAGGGCAATTGGCTACACCTTC. The encoded protein is CASREDRAIGYTF. The entire variable domain, with the rest obtained from reference TRBV2 and TRBJ1-2, is as follows: EPEVTQTPSHQVTQMGQEVILRCVPISNHLYFYWYRQILGQKVEFLVSFYNNEISEKSEIFDDQFSVERPDGSNFTLKIRSTKLEDSAMYFCASREDRAIGYTFGSGTRLTVV.

The chain has TRBV12-3 or TRBV12-4 and TRBJ1-4; D not certain. The CDR3 spans 11 residues. V lost 3 bases and J lost 8, with 4 bases in between. The CDR3 DNA is TGTGCCAGCAGTTTCGCGGAAAAACTGTTTTTT. This encodes CASSFAEKLFF.

This clone showed up just a few times. CDR3 sequence: CAISPSGGSDTQYF. For the CDR3, the DNA is TGTGCCATCAGCCCCAGCGGGGGCTCAGATACGCAGTATTTT. The chain recombines TRBV10-3 with TRBJ2-3; 8 nucleotides match TRBD2. The CDR3 is made up of 14 amino acids. Germline CDR1 reads ENHRY; CDR2 reads SYGVKD. Trimming removed 6 bases from V and 4 bases from J; junction bases left unmatched: 6.

The chain uses TRBV5-1 and TRBJ2-5, with TRBD2 as a possible D gene (6 bases). The V and J ends lost 4 bases and 3 bases respectively, with 16 bases between them. CDR3 length equals 15 residues. Germline V CDR1 and CDR2: SGHRS, YFSETQ. The CDR3 region is CASSPRVASEETQYF. In DNA, the CDR3 is TGCGCCAGCAGCCCACGGGTTGCTAGCGAAGAGACCCAGTACTTC.

This chain connects TRBV6-2 or TRBV6-3 to TRBJ1-2; D not certain. CDR3 length: 17 residues. Germline CDR1 MNHEY, CDR2 SVGEGT. V lost 2 bases and J lost 2, with 18 bases in between. The CDR3 DNA is TGTGCCAGCAGTTACCAATACGGACTCCTCCCCAACTATGGCTACACCTTC. Its translation is CASSYQYGLLPNYGYTF.

This rearrangement joins TRBV5-1 to TRBJ1-5; 8 bases fit TRBD1. Trimming removed 5 bases from V and 1 base from J; junction bases left unmatched: 5. CDR1 SGHRS and CDR2 YFSETQ come from the germline V gene. This CDR3 has 15 amino acids. The CDR3: CASSTGGGSNQPQHF. For the CDR3, the DNA is TGCGCCAGCAGTACAGGGGGTGGGAGCAATCAGCCCCAGCATTTT.

This chain links TRBV7-3 with TRBJ2-1, with a possible D match to TRBD1 (6 bases). Germline V CDR1 and CDR2: SGHTA, FQGTGA. The CDR3 is 16 residues long. V lost 3 bases, J lost 0 bases, and 12 bases lay in between. Here the CDR3 DNA reads TGTGCCAGCAGCTTGGTGGGGGCCAGCTCCTACAATGAGCAGTTCTTC. This gives the protein CASSLVGASSYNEQFF.

This clone was found once. V and J are TRBV6-2 or TRBV6-3 and TRBJ1-2; 8 bases are shared with TRBD1. The CDR3 consists of 15 residues. CDR1 is MNHEY, CDR2 SVGEGT, per germline. Germline trimming cut 5 bases from V and 5 bases from J; bases unmatched to any gene: 10. CDR3 loop: CASSPTSRGRYGYTF. The CDR3, as DNA: TGTGCCAGCAGTCCAACCTCCAGGGGGCGTTATGGCTACACCTTC.

This sequence joins TRBV5-4 and TRBJ2-3; 9 bases map to TRBD1. The germline CDR1 and CDR2 sequences are SGHNT and YYREEE (reference sequence). The CDR3 is 15 residues long. V gave up 5 bases and J gave up 1 base; unmatched junction bases: 5. The CDR3 nucleotides read TGTGCCAGCAGTCCTCGGGACAGGGGCACAGATACGCAGTATTTT. Translating it yields CASSPRDRGTDTQYF.

V gene TRBV29-1 combines with J gene TRBJ2-2; a weak D match, TRBD1 (6 bases). Trimming took off 6 bases at V and 0 bases at J, with 8 bases between the two ends. The germline V gene encodes CDR1 SQVTM and CDR2 ANQGSEA. This CDR3 has 13 residues. CDR3 sequence: CSVGASNTGELFF. As DNA, the CDR3 is TGCAGCGTGGGGGCCTCGAACACCGGGGAGCTGTTTTTT.

This clone was seen only once. The rearrangement uses TRBV21-1 and TRBJ2-3; the D call in the table, TRBD2, was not verified against the DNA. TRBV21-1 is a known pseudogene. The CDR3 length is 16 residues. As DNA, the CDR3 is TGTGCCAGCAGCCCTTCGGGGGGACCGAGCACAGATACGCAGTATTTT. Its translation: CASSPSGGPSTDTQYF.

Only a few counts were recorded for this clone. V usage is TRBV6-6 and J usage is TRBJ1-1; D remains unclear. Between the trimmed V and J ends, which lost 4 bases and 1 base, there was a span of 10 bases. Per the germline V gene, CDR1 is MNHNY and CDR2 is SVGAGI (reference sequence). The CDR3 has 14 amino acids. Here the CDR3 reads CASSFLPGNTEAFF. In DNA form, the CDR3 reads TGTGCCAGCAGTTTTCTTCCAGGGAACACTGAAGCTTTCTTT.

This chain uses TRBV2 with TRBJ1-6, with 8 bases lining up with TRBD1. Germline assignment: CDR1 SNHLY and CDR2 FYNNEI. The V gene end was trimmed by 8 bases and the J gene end by 6 bases; junction bases not matched to a gene: 9. The CDR3 length is 15 residues. This CDR3 is CASAQGAVGNSPLHF. CDR3 nucleotides: TGTGCCAGCGCTCAGGGGGCTGTAGGTAATTCACCCCTCCACTTT.

The genes are TRBV6-2 or TRBV6-3 and TRBJ1-1, with D tentatively TRBD1 (5 bases). The CDR3 is made up of 13 amino acids. Between the trimmed V and J ends, which lost 6 bases and 5 bases, there was a span of 13 bases. Germline V CDR1 and CDR2: MNHEY, SVGEGT. CDR3 protein: CASSVDKRTEAFF. In DNA, the CDR3 is TGTGCCAGCAGCGTGGACAAGAGGACTGAAGCTTTCTTT.

The chain joins TRBV10-3 to TRBJ2-2, with 8 bases that match TRBD1. CDR1 and CDR2 from the germline V gene are ENHRY and SYGVKD. V dropped 6 bases and J dropped 8; count of bases not matched to a gene: 5. CDR3 length: 13 residues. The CDR3 bases are TGTGCCATCAGGAGGGACAGGCGAGGGGAGCTGTTTTTT. This gives the protein CAIRRDRRGELFF.

V and J are TRBV18 and TRBJ2-7; 7 bases map to TRBD1. J was trimmed by 0 bases and V by 5 bases; bases with no gene match: 10. The CDR3 is 16 residues long. Looked up from germline, CDR1 is KGHSH and CDR2 is LQKENI. The CDR3 loop is CASSRITGEPSYEQYF. The CDR3 coding sequence is TGTGCCAGCTCAAGAATCACAGGGGAGCCCTCCTACGAGCAGTACTTC.

The rearrangement links TRBV5-1 to TRBJ2-1; D possibly corresponds to TRBD2 (6 bases). CDR1 SGHRS and CDR2 YFSETQ come from the germline V gene. The ends were cut back, 0 bases at V and 3 bases at J, with 16 bases in the middle. This CDR3 spans 17 amino acids. CDR3 residues: CASSLDGLRRGYNEQFF. The CDR3 DNA follows: TGCGCCAGCAGCTTGGACGGACTAAGGAGGGGCTACAATGAGCAGTTCTTC.

This clone was picked up a small number of times. The chain carries TRBV10-3 and TRBJ1-3; D is perhaps TRBD1 (5 bases). The CDR3 is 13 residues long. Germline CDR1 is ENHRY and CDR2 is SYGVKD. V was pared by 4 bases and J by 4 bases, with 8 bases between. CDR3 sequence (DNA): TGTGCCATCAGTGCCCAGGGCGGAAACACCATATATTTT. It translates to CAISAQGGNTIYF.